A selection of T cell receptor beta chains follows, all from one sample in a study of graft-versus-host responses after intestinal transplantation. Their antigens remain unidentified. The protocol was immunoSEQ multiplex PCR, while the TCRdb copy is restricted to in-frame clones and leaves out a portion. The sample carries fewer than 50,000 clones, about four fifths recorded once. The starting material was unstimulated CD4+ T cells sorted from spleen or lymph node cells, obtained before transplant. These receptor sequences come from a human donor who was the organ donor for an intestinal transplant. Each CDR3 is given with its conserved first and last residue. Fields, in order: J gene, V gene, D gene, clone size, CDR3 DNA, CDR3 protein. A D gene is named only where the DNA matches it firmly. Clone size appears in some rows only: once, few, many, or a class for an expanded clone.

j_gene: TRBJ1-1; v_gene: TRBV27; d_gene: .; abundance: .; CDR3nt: TGTGCCAGCAGCTTTCTGACCGACACTGAAGCTTTCTTT; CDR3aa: CASSFLTDTEAFF
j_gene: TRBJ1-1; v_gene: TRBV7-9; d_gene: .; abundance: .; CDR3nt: TGTGCCAGCAGCTTAATCCCCGCGCGCAGGAAAGCTTTCTTT; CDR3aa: CASSLIPARRKAFF
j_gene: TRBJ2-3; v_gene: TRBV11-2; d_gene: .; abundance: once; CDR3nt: TGTGCCAGCAGCCAGGGTAGCGGAGTCACAGATACGCAGTATTTT; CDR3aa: CASSQGSGVTDTQYF
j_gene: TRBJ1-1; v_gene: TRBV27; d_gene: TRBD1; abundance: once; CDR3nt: TGTGCCAGCAGTTTATCGGACAGGGCCAACACTGAAGCTTTCTTT; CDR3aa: CASSLSDRANTEAFF
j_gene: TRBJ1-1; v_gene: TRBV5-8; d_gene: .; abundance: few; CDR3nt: TGTGCCAGCAGCCCCAAAGCATCGTCGAACACTGAAGCTTTCTTT; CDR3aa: CASSPKASSNTEAFF
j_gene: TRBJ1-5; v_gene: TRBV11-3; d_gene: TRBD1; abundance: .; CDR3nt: TGTGCCAGCAGTTATGGGACAGGGGGCAATCAGCCCCAGCATTTT; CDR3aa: CASSYGTGGNQPQHF
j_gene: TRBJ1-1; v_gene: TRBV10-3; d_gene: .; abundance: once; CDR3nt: TGTGCCATCGGGGGGATGAACACTGAAGCTTTCTTT; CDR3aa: CAIGGMNTEAFF
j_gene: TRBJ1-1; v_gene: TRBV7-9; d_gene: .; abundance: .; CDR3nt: TGTGCCAGCAGCTTAGGGACAGAAGCTTTCTTT; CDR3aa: CASSLGTEAFF
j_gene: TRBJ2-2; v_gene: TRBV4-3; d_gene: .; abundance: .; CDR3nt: TGCGCCAGCAGCCAGAGGTCCAACACCGGGGAGCTGTTTTTT; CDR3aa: CASSQRSNTGELFF
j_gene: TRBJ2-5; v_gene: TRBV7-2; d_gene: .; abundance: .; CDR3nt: TGTGCCAGCAGCTTAGACAGGTTCCAAGAGACCCAGTACTTC; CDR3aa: CASSLDRFQETQYF
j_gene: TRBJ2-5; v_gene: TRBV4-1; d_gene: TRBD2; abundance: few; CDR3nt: TGCGCCAGCAGCCAAGATCCGGAACTGGCGGGAGCTCGAGAGACCCAGTACTTC; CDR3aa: CASSQDPELAGARETQYF
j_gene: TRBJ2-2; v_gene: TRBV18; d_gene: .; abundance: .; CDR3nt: TGTGCCAGCTCACCGTTGTTCGGGCCCGGGGAGCTGTTTTTT; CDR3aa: CASSPLFGPGELFF
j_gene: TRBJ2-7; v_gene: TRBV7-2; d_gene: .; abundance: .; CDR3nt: TGTGCCAGCAGCTTATCTGAAGGCAGGGCGGGTCAGTACTTC; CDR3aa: CASSLSEGRAGQYF
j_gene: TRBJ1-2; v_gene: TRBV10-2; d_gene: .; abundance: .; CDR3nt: TGCGCCAGCAGTGAGCGCCTGGGATACTATGGCTACACCTTC; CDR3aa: CASSERLGYYGYTF
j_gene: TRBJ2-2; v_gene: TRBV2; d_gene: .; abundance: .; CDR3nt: TGTGCCAGCATCTACACGTCAAACACCGGGGAGCTGTTTTTT; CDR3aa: CASIYTSNTGELFF
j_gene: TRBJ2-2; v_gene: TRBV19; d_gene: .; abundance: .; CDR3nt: TGTGCCAGTAGTGCCCTAGGACCTCCCGGGGAGCTGTTTTTT; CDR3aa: CASSALGPPGELFF
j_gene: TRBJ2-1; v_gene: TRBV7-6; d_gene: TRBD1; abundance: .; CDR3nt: TGTGCCAGCAGCTACAGGGGGAGGGAGCAGTTCTTC; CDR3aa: CASSYRGREQFF
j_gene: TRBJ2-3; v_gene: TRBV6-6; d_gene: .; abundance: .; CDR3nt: TGTGCCAGCAGTCGGGACCTACTTGCTAGCACAGATACGCAGTATTTT; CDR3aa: CASSRDLLASTDTQYF
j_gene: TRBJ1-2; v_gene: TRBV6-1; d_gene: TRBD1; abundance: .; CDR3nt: TGTGCCAGCAGTGAGCTCAGACCGGGACAGGGGGGGAATGGCTACACCTTC; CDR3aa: CASSELRPGQGGNGYTF
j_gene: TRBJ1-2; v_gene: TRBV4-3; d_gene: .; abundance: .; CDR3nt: TGCGCCAGCAGCCAAGATCATTTCGAAATCACGGGTGGCTACACCTTC; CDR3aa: CASSQDHFEITGGYTF
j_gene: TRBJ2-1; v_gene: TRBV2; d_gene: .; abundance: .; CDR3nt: TGTGCCAGCAGTGAATTAGGGGATCGGAGCTCCTACAATGAGCAGTTCTTC; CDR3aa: CASSELGDRSSYNEQFF
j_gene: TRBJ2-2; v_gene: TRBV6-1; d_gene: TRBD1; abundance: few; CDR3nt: TGTGCCAGCAGTACCGGGACAGGGGGCACCGGGGAGCTGTTTTTT; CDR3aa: CASSTGTGGTGELFF
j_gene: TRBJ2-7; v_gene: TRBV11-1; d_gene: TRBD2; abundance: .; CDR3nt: TGTGCCAGCAGCTTACGGACTAGCGGGATTAGCTCCTACGAGCAGTACTTC; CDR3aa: CASSLRTSGISSYEQYF
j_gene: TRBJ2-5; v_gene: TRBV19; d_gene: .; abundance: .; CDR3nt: TGTGCCAGTAGTGATACCCACTGGGAGACCCAGTACTTC; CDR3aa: CASSDTHWETQYF
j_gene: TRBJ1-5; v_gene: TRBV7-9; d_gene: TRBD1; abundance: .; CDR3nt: TGTGCCAGCAGCTTAGGGGACAGGGGAGTTAATCAGCCCCAGCATTTT; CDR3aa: CASSLGDRGVNQPQHF
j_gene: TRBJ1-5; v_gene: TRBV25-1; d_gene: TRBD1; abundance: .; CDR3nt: TGTGCCAGCGGGTGGACAGGGACAGGTAGCAATCAGCCCCAGCATTTT; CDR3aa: CASGWTGTGSNQPQHF
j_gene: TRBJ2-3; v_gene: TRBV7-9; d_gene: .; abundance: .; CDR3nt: TGTGCCAGCAGCCTTGGGGCTGGTGATACGCAGTATTTT; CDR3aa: CASSLGAGDTQYF
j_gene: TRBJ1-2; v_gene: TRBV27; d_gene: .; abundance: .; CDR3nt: TGTGCCAGCAGTCCCGCAACCTCCCGGGATGGCTACACCTTC; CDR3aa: CASSPATSRDGYTF
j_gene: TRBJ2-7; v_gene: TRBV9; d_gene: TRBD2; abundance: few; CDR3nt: TGTGCCAGCAGCTCGAGCGGGGGAAGCTCCTACGAGCAGTACTTC; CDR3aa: CASSSSGGSSYEQYF
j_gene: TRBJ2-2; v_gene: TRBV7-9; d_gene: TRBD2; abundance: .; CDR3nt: TGTGCCAGCAGCCCCCACCGGACTAGCGGGAGTATCGGGGAGCTGTTTTTT; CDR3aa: CASSPHRTSGSIGELFF
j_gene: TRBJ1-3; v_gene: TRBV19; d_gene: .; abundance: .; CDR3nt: TGTGCCAGTAGTACCCCCGGGCCGGACTCTGGAAACACCATATATTTT; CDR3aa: CASSTPGPDSGNTIYF
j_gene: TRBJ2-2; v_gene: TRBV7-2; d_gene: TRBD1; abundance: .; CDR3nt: TGTGCCAGCAGCCCGGACAGGGGGCTCGGCGGGGAGCTGTTTTTT; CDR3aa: CASSPDRGLGGELFF
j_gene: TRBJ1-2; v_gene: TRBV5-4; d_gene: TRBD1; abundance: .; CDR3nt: TGTGCCAGCAGCAAAAGACAGGGGTTCAACTATGGCTACACCTTC; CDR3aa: CASSKRQGFNYGYTF
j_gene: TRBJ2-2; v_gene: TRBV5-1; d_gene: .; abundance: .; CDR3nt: TGCGCCAGCAGCTTCTACACCGGGGAGCTGTTTTTT; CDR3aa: CASSFYTGELFF
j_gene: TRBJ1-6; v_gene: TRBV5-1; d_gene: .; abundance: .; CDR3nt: TGCGCCAGCAGCTTGGAGAATTCACCCCTCCACTTT; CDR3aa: CASSLENSPLHF
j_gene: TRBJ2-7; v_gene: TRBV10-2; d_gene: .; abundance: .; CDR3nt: TGCGCCAGCAGGACTAGCTACGAGCAGTACTTC; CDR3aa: CASRTSYEQYF
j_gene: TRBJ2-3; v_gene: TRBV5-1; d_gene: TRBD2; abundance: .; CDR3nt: TGCGCCAGCAGCTTGGGGACTAGCGGGGGCCCCCTTCACTATACGCAGTATTTT; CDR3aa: CASSLGTSGGPLHYTQYF
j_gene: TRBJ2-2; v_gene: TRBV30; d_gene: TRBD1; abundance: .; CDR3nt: TGTGCCTGGAGTGAAAATGACAGGGGAGACACCGGGGAGCTGTTTTTT; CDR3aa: CAWSENDRGDTGELFF
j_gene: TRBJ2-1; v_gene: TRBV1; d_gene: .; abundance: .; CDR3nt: TGCACCAGCAGCCAACCCAGACTCGCGGGAGGGCCTGATGAGCAGTTCTTC; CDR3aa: CTSSQPRLAGGPDEQFF